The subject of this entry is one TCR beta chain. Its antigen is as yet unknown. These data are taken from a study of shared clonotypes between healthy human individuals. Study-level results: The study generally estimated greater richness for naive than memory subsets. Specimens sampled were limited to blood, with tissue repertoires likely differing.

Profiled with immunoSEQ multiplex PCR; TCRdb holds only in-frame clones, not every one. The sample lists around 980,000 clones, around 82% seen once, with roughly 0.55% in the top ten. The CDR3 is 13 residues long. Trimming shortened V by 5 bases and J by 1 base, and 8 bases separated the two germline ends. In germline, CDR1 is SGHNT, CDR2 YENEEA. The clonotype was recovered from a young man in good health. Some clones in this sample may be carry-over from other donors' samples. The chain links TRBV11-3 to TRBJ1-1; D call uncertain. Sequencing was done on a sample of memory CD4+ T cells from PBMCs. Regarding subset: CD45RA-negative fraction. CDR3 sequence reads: CASSPTRNTEAFF. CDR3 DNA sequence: TGTGCCAGCAGCCCCACAAGGAACACTGAAGCTTTCTTT.